The clone carrying this T cell receptor (beta chain) turned up a few times. Its antigen is unknown. Sequenced with the Oncomine TCR Beta short-read assay was DNA taken from cultured CD4+ T cells. Genomic DNA was drawn out of CD4+ T cells grown in culture. A single record per CDR3 protein comes from TCRdb applying MiXCR to the PCR reads. The sample includes tens of thousands of distinct CDR3 sequences, around half of them seen just once. V lost 3 bases and J lost 8; bases outside the gene matches: 3. Germline V gene data show CDR1 as MDHEN and CDR2 as SYDVKM. The length of the CDR3 is 13 residues. The data derive from a study of vaccination and CD4 T cells after COVID-19. Overall study context: Post-vaccine sampling followed dose two by a median roughly 74 days (range 14 to 241). Investigators stimulated cells with overlapping spike peptides drawn from SARS-CoV-2, HCoV-NL63, HCoV-OC43 and HCoV-229E.

Treatment indicated: approximately 9-day PBMC culture with coronavirus spike peptide pools or control peptides (ViraFEST assay). Sequences were obtained from CD4+ T cells from blood, cultured in vitro. This TCR was sampled from a human donor who had recovered from COVID-19. V gene TRBV28 combines with J gene TRBJ1-2; 10 bases are a match to TRBD1. The CDR3 reads CASSLGTGVGYTF. DNA of the CDR3: TGTGCCAGCAGTTTGGGGACAGGGGTAGGCTACACCTTC.